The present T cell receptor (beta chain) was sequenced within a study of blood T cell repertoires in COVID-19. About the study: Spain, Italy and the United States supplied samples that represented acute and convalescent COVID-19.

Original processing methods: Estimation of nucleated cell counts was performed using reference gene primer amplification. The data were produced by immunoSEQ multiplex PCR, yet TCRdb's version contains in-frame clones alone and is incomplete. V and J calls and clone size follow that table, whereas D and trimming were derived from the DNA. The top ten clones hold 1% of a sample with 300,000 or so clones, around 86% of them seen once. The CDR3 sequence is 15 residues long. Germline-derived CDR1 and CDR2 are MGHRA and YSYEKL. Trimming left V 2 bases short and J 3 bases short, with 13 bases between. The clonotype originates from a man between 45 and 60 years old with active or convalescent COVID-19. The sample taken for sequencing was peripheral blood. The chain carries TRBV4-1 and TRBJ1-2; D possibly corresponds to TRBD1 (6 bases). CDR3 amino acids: CASSQPRGAHYGYTF. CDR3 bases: TGCGCCAGCAGCCAACCGCGGGGGGCCCACTATGGCTACACCTTC.